The 11 T cell receptor beta chains below were found in one sample sequenced in a study of blood T cells in healthy people across ages. Sample-barcoded 5' priming and a J-beta primer mix drove a second PCR of about 7 to 12 cycles. In TCRdb, the 5' RACE reads were re-called with MiXCR into one record per CDR3 protein. Of about 1.4 million distinct CDR3 sequences in the sample, around 59% are singletons; the top ten hold roughly 7%. The specimen sequenced was blood. These receptors all stem from a man aged 18 to 35 in good health.

The chain uses TRBV3-1 and TRBJ1-5; D is uncertain. V was shortened by 3 bases and J by 1 base, with 7 bases between the two germline ends. CDR3 length equals 14 residues. Germline V CDR1 and CDR2: LGHDT, YNNKEL (reference sequence). The CDR3 protein is CASSQRRSNQPQHF. As DNA, the CDR3 is TGTGCCAGCAGCCAGAGGCGGAGCAATCAGCCCCAGCATTTT.

J is TRBJ2-7 and V is TRBV20-1; 10 bases line up with TRBD2. V gave up 6 bases and J gave up 3 bases; unmatched junction bases: 5. In germline, CDR1 is DFQATT, CDR2 SNEGSKA (reference sequence). The CDR3 is 13 amino acids. CDR3 sequence: CSATSGEGYEQYF. The CDR3 bases are TGCAGTGCCACTAGCGGGGAAGGCTACGAGCAGTACTTC.

This rearrangement joins TRBV27 to TRBJ2-4, with 10 bases identical to TRBD2. V lost 2 bases and J lost 4; bases outside the gene matches: 2. CDR3 length: 15 amino acids. Germline V lookup: CDR1 MNHEY, CDR2 SMNVEV (reference sequence). The CDR3 bases are TGTGCCAGCAGTTTAACTAGCGGGACAAAAAACATTCAGTACTTC. Translated, it gives CASSLTSGTKNIQYF.

This chain uses TRBV12-3 or TRBV12-4 with TRBJ2-5, with a weak D call TRBD1 (6 bases). The ends were cut back, 4 bases at V and 12 bases at J, with 18 bases in the middle. The CDR3 is 13 residues long. In DNA form, the CDR3 reads TGTGCCAGCAGTTACAACCCCGGACAGACGGAGTACTTC. Translating it yields CASSYNPGQTEYF.

This chain connects TRBV5-1 to TRBJ1-1, with a tentative D call TRBD1 (6 bases). The CDR3 sequence is 13 residues long. Germline assignment: CDR1 SGHRS and CDR2 YFSETQ. V was pared by 5 bases and J by 4 bases, with 12 bases between. The CDR3, as DNA: TGCGCCAGCAGGCTACAGGGTATCACTGAAGCTTTCTTT. Residues: CASRLQGITEAFF.

With regard to this clonotype: One end of the junction does not line up with germline, which may come from a read error. CDR3 bases: TGTGCCGGCAGCCCCAGAAAACTAACAGGGGGACAAGAGACCCAGTACTTC. It yields the protein CAGSPRKLTGGQETQYF. The chain links TRBV3-1 to TRBJ2-5; 8 bases map to TRBD1. The CDR3 length is 17 residues. Looked up from germline, CDR1 is LGHDT and CDR2 is YNNKEL (reference sequence).

The V call is TRBV7-6, the J call TRBJ2-1, with D maybe TRBD1 (6 bases). Germline lookup yields CDR1 SGHVS and CDR2 FNYEAQ. Trimming removed 4 bases at V and 8 bases at J, with 12 bases between. The CDR3 totals 13 residues. This CDR3 is CASSSRQVHEQFF. As DNA, the CDR3 is TGTGCCAGCAGCTCTCGACAGGTCCATGAGCAGTTCTTC. Full variable domain (outside the CDR3, taken from reference TRBV7-6 and TRBJ2-1): GAGVSQSPRYKVTKRGQDVALRCDPISGHVSLYWYRQALGQGPEFLTYFNYEAQQDKSGLPNDRFSAERPEGSISTLTIQRTEQRDSAMYRCASSSRQVHEQFFGPGTRLTVL.

The genes are TRBV7-2 and TRBJ2-7, with 7 bases fitting TRBD2. Germline CDR1 is SGHTA and CDR2 is FQGNSA. The length of the CDR3 is 13 residues. After removal of 5 bases from V and 3 bases from J, the junction contained 4 bases not matched to a gene. This CDR3 reads CASSRAGIYEQYF. In DNA, the CDR3 is TGTGCCAGCAGCCGAGCGGGGATCTACGAGCAGTACTTC. Drawing the rest from reference TRBV7-2 and TRBJ2-7, the complete variable domain is GAGVSQSPSNKVTEKGKDVELRCDPISGHTALYWYRQSLGQGLEFLIYFQGNSAPDKSGLPSDRFSAERTGGSVSTLTIQRTQQEDSAVYLCASSRAGIYEQYFGPGTRLTVT.

The rearrangement links TRBV6-2 or TRBV6-3 to TRBJ1-5; D not certain. The germline V and J ends were trimmed by 6 bases and 0 bases, with 12 bases remaining between them. Germline values: CDR1 MNHEY, CDR2 SVGEGT. The CDR3 has 15 amino acids. In DNA, the CDR3 is TGTGCCAGCAGACCCGACACTTTTAGCAATCAGCCCCAGCATTTT. Its translation: CASRPDTFSNQPQHF.

The chain has TRBV6-1 and TRBJ2-1; TRBD2 matches at 14 bases. The V segment lost 6 bases and the J segment 6 bases; nucleotides outside the gene matches: 13. The germline V gene has CDR1 MNHNS and CDR2 SASEGT. The CDR3 is 18 amino acids. CDR3 nucleotides: TGTGCCAGCAGGCGACTAGCGGGGGGGGCGACGGGGAGCAATGAGCAGTTCTTC. Its translation is CASRRLAGGATGSNEQFF.

The chain has TRBV7-2 and TRBJ2-7; D remains unclear. The V end lost 4 bases, the J end lost 3 bases, and 16 bases lay between the germline ends. CDR3 length: 15 amino acids. Germline V gives CDR1 SGHTA, CDR2 FQGNSA. CDR3: CASSSGPSDDYEQYF. CDR3 bases: TGTGCCAGCAGCTCAGGACCCAGTGACGACTACGAGCAGTACTTC.